This T cell receptor (beta chain) was observed in a study of early T cells in non-severe SARS-CoV-2 infection. Study in general: The input, bulk RNA from unsorted whole blood, was sequenced, and chains were unpaired.

This clonotype was counted at least ten times. Individual cDNA molecules were tagged with unique molecular identifiers, the study reported. From the 5' RACE reads, TCRdb called clonotypes with MiXCR, one entry per CDR3 protein. The sample shows fewer than 85,000 distinct CDR3 sequences, 9% to 10% of them seen only once. The TCR originated in an adult who was a healthcare worker with PCR-confirmed SARS-CoV-2 infection or an uninfected control (not recorded which). Sequences were obtained from whole blood.

In nucleotides, the CDR3 is TGTGCCATCAAAAGGGATACTAGCACAGATACGCAGTATTTT. It encodes CAIKRDTSTDTQYF. V usage is TRBV10-3 and J usage is TRBJ2-3; D gene ambiguous. Germline V gives CDR1 ENHRY, CDR2 SYGVKD. There are 14 residues in the CDR3. The V and J ends lost 7 bases and 0 bases respectively, with 11 bases between them.